This T cell receptor beta chain was documented in a study of blood T cell repertoires in COVID-19. After removal of 3 bases from V and 2 bases from J, the junction contained 2 bases not matched to a gene. Germline CDR1 and CDR2: MRHNA and SNTAGT. CDR3 size: 15 residues. Assay used: immunoSEQ multiplex PCR; TCRdb lists only in-frame clones, some missing. The sample consists of 85,000 to 100,000 clones, roughly 85% of them appearing once. What was sequenced was peripheral blood. This sequence was found in a middle-aged man with active or convalescent COVID-19. J is TRBJ2-1 and V is TRBV6-4, with TRBD2 matching over 9 bases. CDR3 sequence: CASSEGLAAYNEQFF. The DNA for the CDR3 is TGTGCCAGCAGTGAGGGACTAGCAGCCTACAATGAGCAGTTCTTC.